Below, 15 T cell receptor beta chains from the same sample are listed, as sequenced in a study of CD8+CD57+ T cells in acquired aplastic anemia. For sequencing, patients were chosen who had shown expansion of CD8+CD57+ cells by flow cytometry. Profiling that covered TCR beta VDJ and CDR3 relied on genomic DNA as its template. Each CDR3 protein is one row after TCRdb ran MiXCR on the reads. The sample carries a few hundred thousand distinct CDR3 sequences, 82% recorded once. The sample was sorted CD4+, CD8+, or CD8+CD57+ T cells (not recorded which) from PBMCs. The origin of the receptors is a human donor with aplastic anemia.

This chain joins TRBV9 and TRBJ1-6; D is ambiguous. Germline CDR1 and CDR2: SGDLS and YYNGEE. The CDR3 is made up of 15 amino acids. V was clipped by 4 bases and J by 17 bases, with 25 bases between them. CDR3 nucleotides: TGTGCCAGCAGCTTAGAGGACTATCCCCTGGTCAACATCCACTTT. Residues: CASSLEDYPLVNIHF.

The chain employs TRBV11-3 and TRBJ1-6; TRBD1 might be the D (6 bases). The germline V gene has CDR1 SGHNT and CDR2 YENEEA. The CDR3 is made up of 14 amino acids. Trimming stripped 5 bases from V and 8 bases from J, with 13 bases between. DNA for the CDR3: TGTGCCAGCAGCATCGATCGGACAGATTCACCCCTCCACTTT. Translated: CASSIDRTDSPLHF.

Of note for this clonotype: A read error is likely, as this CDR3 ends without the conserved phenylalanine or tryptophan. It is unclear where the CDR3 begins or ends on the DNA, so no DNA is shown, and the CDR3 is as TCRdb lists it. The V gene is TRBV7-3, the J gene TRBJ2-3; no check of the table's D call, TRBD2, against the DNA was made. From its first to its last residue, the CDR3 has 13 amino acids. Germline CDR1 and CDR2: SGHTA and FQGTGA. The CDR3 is CASSAEGIQFQPL.

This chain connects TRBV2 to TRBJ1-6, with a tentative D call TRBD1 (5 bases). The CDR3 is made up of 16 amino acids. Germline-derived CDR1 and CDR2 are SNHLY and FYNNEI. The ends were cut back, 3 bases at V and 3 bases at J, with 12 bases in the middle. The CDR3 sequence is CASSEGEGGYNSPLHF. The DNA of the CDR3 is TGTGCCAGCAGTGAGGGGGAGGGCGGCTATAATTCACCCCTCCACTTT.

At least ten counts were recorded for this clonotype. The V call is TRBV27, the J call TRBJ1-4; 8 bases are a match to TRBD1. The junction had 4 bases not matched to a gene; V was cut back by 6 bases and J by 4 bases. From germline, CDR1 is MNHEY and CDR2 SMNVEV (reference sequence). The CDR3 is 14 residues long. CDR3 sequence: CASRGQAINEKLFF. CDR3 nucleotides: TGTGCCAGCAGGGGACAGGCTATTAATGAAAAACTGTTTTTT.

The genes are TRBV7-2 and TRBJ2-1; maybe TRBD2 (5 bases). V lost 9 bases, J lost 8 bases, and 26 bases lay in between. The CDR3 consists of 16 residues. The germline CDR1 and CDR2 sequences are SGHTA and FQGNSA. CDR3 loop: CASSMAGGNGHDEQFF. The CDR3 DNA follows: TGTGCCAGTAGTATGGCGGGCGGAAACGGTCATGATGAGCAGTTCTTC.

Here the CDR3 DNA reads TGTGCCAGCAGCTCGGACAGAAGACTTTCACCCCAAGACTTCTTT. This sequence encodes CASSSDRRLSPQDFF. V gene TRBV7-4 combines with J gene TRBJ1-1, with D possibly TRBD1 on 6 matching bases. The CDR3 loop spans 15 amino acids. Germline CDR1 is SGHVT and CDR2 is SQSDAQ. Trimming left V 4 bases short and J 14 bases short, with 26 bases between.

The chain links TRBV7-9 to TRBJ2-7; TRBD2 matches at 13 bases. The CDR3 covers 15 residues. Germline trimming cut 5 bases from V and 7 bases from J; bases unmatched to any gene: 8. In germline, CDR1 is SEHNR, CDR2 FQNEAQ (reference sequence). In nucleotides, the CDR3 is TGTGCCAGCAGCCCCCGACTAGCGGGAGGATATGAGCAGTACGTC. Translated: CASSPRLAGGYEQYV.

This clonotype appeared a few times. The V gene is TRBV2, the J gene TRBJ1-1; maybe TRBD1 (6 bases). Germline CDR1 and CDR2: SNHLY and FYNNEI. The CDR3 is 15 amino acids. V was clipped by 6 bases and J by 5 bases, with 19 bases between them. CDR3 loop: CASSLDLTGTTEAFF. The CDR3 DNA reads TGTGCCAGCAGCTTAGATCTCACAGGGACGACTGAAGCTTTCTTT.

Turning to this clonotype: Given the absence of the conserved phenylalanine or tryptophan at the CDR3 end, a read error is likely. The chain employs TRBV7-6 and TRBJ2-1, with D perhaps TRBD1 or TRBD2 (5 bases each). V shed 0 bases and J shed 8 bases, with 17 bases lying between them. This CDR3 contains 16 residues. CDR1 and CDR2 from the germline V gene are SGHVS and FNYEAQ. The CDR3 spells CASSLAHGARSDEQFL. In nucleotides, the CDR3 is TGTGCCAGCAGCTTAGCCCACGGGGCAAGAAGCGATGAGCAGTTCCTC.

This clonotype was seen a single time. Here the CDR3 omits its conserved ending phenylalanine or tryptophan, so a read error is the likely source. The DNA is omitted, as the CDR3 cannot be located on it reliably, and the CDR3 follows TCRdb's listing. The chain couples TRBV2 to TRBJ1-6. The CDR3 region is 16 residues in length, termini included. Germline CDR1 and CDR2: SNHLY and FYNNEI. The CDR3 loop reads CASTYRDGCEHYPVHV.

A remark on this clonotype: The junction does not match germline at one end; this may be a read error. CDR3 bases: TGTGCCAGCAGCTTTGCGGGGAGCTACGGGGCCAACTTCCTGACTTTC. This gives the protein CASSFAGSYGANFLTF. This rearrangement joins TRBV2 to TRBJ2-6, with D perhaps TRBD2 (6 bases). Per germline, CDR1 SNHLY and CDR2 FYNNEI. The length of the CDR3 is 16 residues.

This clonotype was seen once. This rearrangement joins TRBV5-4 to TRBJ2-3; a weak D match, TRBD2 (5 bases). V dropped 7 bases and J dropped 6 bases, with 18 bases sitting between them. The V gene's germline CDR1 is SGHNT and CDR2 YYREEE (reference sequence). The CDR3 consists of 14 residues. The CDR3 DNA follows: TGTGCCAGCGGAGGAGCTGGGAGTCCCGATACGCAGTATTTT. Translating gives CASGGAGSPDTQYF.

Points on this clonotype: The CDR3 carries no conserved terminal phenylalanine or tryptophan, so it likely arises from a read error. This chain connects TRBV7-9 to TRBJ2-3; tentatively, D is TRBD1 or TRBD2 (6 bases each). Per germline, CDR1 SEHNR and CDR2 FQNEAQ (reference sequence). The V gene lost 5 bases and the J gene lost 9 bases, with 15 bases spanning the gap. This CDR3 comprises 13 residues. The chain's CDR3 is CASSHGGGNTQYE. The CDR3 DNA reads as TGTGCCAGCAGCCACGGGGGCGGAAACACGCAGTATGAG.

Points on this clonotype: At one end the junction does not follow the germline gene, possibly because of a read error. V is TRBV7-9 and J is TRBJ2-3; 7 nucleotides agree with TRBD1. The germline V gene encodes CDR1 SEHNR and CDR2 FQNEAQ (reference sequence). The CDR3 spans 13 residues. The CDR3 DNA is TGTGCCAGCAGCTTTCATCCCAACGGGACAGCGTTTTTT. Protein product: CASSFHPNGTAFF.